Sequencing of this T cell receptor (beta chain) was carried out in a study of beta chain features in type 1 diabetes. The study's findings and limits: The question of HLA type influencing TCRB rearrangement was one that remained unresolved here. Shortening that was moderate but significant affected the TCRB CDR3s of Type 1 diabetes patients in all four CD4+ subsets.

The germline V gene encodes CDR1 SEHNR and CDR2 FQNEAQ (reference sequence). V was shortened by 5 bases and J by 8 bases, with 12 bases between the two germline ends. This CDR3 is 13 amino acids long. The whole isolated RNA underwent reverse transcription, so sequencing captured expressed TCRB transcripts. TCRdb's copy holds only in-frame clones and misses some; the assay was immunoSEQ multiplex PCR. Of hundreds of thousands of clones listed, 13% are singletons. In regard to this clone: Antigen specificity is unknown.

The specimen sequenced was naive CD4+ T cells from blood. The TCR comes from a young man with type 1 diabetes. The rearrangement uses TRBV7-9 and TRBJ1-4, with D uncertain. The CDR3 nucleotides read TGTGCCAGCAGCCTCCCCCCTGAGGAAAAACTGTTTTTT. Translating gives CASSLPPEEKLFF.